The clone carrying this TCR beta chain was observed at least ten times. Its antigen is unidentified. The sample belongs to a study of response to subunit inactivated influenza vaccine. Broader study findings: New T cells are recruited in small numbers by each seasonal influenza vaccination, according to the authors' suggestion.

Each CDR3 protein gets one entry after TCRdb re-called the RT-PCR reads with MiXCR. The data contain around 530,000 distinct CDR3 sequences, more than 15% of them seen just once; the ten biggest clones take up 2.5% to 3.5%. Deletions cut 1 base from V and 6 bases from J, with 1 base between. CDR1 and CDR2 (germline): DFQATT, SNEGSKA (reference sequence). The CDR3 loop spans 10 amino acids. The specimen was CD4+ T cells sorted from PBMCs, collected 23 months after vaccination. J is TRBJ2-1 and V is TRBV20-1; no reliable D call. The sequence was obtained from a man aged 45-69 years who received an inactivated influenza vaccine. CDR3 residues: CSARVNEQFF. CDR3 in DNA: TGCAGTGCTAGAGTCAATGAGCAGTTCTTC.